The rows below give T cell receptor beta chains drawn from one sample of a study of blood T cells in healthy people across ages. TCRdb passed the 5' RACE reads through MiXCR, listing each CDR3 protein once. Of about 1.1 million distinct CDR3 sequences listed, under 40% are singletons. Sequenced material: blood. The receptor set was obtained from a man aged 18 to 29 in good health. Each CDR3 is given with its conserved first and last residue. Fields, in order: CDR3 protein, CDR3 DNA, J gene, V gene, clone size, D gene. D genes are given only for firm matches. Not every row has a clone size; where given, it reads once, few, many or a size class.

CASRQGTTHTDTQYF | TGTGCCAGCAGACAGGGGACGACCCACACAGATACGCAGTATTTT | TRBJ2-3 | TRBV7-9 | few | TRBD1
CASSRRTGTYEQYF | TGTGCCAGCAGTCGACGGACAGGTACTTACGAGCAGTACTTC | TRBJ2-7 | TRBV27 | few | TRBD1
CASSQEIWAGQPQHF | TGTGCCAGCAGCCAAGAAATATGGGCCGGGCAGCCCCAGCATTTT | TRBJ1-5 | TRBV4-2 | . | .
CSASLGAQPQHF | TGCAGTGCTAGTCTGGGTGCCCAGCCCCAGCATTTT | TRBJ1-5 | TRBV20-1 | . | .
CASSYPGQGDYGYTF | TGTGCCAGCAGCTATCCGGGACAGGGAGACTATGGCTACACCTTC | TRBJ1-2 | TRBV6-6 | many | TRBD1
CASSFPQRTQYF | TGTGCCAGCAGTTTCCCTCAGCGCACGCAGTATTTT | TRBJ2-3 | TRBV12-3/TRBV12-4 | . | .
CSADDGTGGDNEQYF | TGCAGTGCAGACGACGGGACAGGGGGGGATAATGAGCAGTACTTC | TRBJ2-5 | TRBV20-1 | few | TRBD1
CATSRPGQVAYEQYF | TGTGCCACCAGCAGACCGGGACAGGTAGCCTACGAGCAGTACTTC | TRBJ2-7 | TRBV15 | once | TRBD1
CSAATGYVNQPQHF | TGCAGTGCTGCGACAGGATACGTGAATCAGCCCCAGCATTTT | TRBJ1-5 | TRBV20-1 | once | .
CASSESPTSAPRETQYF | TGTGCCAGCAGTGAATCCCCGACTAGCGCGCCCCGAGAGACCCAGTACTTC | TRBJ2-5 | TRBV25-1 | . | TRBD2
CASSEGAGLTDTQYF | TGTGCCAGCAGTGAAGGGGCAGGGCTAACAGATACGCAGTATTTT | TRBJ2-3 | TRBV6-1 | . | .
CASFEGEEGYGYTF | TGTGCCAGCTTTGAAGGGGAAGAGGGGTATGGCTACACCTTC | TRBJ1-2 | TRBV6-6 | . | .
CASSQDAYEQYF | TGTGCCAGCAGCCAAGATGCGTACGAGCAGTACTTC | TRBJ2-7 | TRBV3-1 | . | .
CASSLSRQGSDYGYTF | TGTGCCAGCTCACTCTCCCGACAGGGATCGGACTATGGCTACACCTTC | TRBJ1-2 | TRBV18 | . | TRBD1
CATRDLYGYTF | TGTGCCACCAGGGACCTCTATGGCTACACCTTC | TRBJ1-2 | TRBV24-1 | . | .
CASSVFGTGRETQYF | TGTGCCAGCAGCGTATTCGGGACAGGGAGGGAGACCCAGTACTTC | TRBJ2-5 | TRBV9 | . | TRBD1
CASSLVTGGRNEQFF | TGTGCCAGCAGCTTAGTCACAGGGGGCAGAAATGAGCAGTTCTTC | TRBJ2-1 | TRBV7-2 | . | TRBD1
CSADRGSNTGAFF | TGCAGTGCAGACAGGGGCTCGAACACTGGAGCTTTCTTT | TRBJ1-1 | TRBV20-1 | once | TRBD1
CASSVSGTGCGYTF | TGTGCCAGCAGCGTATCCGGGACAGGGTGTGGCTACACCTTC | TRBJ1-2 | TRBV9 | . | TRBD1
CSARVAGVLPSTDTQYF | TGCAGTGCTAGGGTAGCGGGGGTCTTACCGAGCACAGATACGCAGTATTTT | TRBJ2-3 | TRBV20-1 | . | TRBD2
CSAPWGGPDTQYF | TGCAGTGCTCCCTGGGGGGGGCCAGATACGCAGTATTTT | TRBJ2-3 | TRBV20-1 | . | .
CATSRDHRGGIDTQYF | TGTGCCACCAGCAGAGATCACAGGGGAGGGATAGATACGCAGTATTTT | TRBJ2-3 | TRBV15 | . | .
CASSLGIRGPPNTEAFF | TGTGCCAGCAGCCTCGGTATACGGGGGCCCCCGAACACTGAAGCTTTCTTT | TRBJ1-1 | TRBV5-6 | . | .
CASSLGAGIGTEAFF | TGTGCCAGCAGCTTAGGGGCAGGGATAGGCACTGAAGCTTTCTTT | TRBJ1-1 | TRBV7-2 | few | .
CSAVTDTQYF | TGCAGTGCTGTAACAGATACGCAGTATTTT | TRBJ2-3 | TRBV20-1 | many | .
CASGRLVMYTQYF | TGTGCCAGCGGCCGACTAGTGATGTATACGCAGTATTTT | TRBJ2-3 | TRBV7-2 | once | .
CASNLRDREGNEQFF | TGTGCCAGCAACCTCAGGGACAGGGAGGGCAATGAGCAGTTCTTC | TRBJ2-1 | TRBV7-9 | few | TRBD1
CASNLAGRETQYF | TGTGCCAGCAACCTAGCGGGGCGGGAGACCCAGTACTTC | TRBJ2-5 | TRBV12-3/TRBV12-4 | . | TRBD2
CASSFSASWNEQFF | TGTGCCAGCAGTTTTTCGGCATCGTGGAATGAGCAGTTCTTC | TRBJ2-1 | TRBV27 | many | .
CASSKTSGNHNEQFF | TGTGCCAGCAGCAAAACTAGCGGAAACCACAATGAGCAGTTCTTC | TRBJ2-1 | TRBV14 | . | TRBD2
CASRSGLDGYTF | TGTGCCAGCAGATCTGGATTGGATGGCTACACCTTC | TRBJ1-2 | TRBV12-3/TRBV12-4 | . | .
CSASPAGETQYF | TGCAGTGCTAGCCCGGCGGGCGAGACCCAGTACTTC | TRBJ2-5 | TRBV20-1 | many | .
CASSWTGLAGYEQYF | TGTGCCAGCAGTTGGACGGGACTAGCGGGGTACGAGCAGTACTTC | TRBJ2-7 | TRBV6-5 | . | TRBD2
CASRCGGVQETQYF | TGTGCCAGCAGGTGCGGGGGTGTTCAAGAGACCCAGTACTTC | TRBJ2-5 | TRBV3-1 | . | TRBD2
CASSFALGQGESTNEKLFF | TGTGCCAGCAGCTTTGCCCTGGGACAGGGGGAATCAACTAATGAAAAACTGTTTTTT | TRBJ1-4 | TRBV7-3 | once | TRBD1
CSARASGEVYNEQFF | TGCAGTGCTAGAGCTTCAGGGGAGGTCTACAATGAGCAGTTCTTC | TRBJ2-1 | TRBV20-1 | many | .
CASSPLGTGYQPQHF | TGTGCCAGCAGCCCACTCGGAACAGGGTATCAGCCCCAGCATTTT | TRBJ1-5 | TRBV7-8 | many | .
CASSSPGQGGLGAQHF | TGTGCCAGCAGTTCGCCGGGACAGGGGGGCCTGGGAGCCCAGCATTTT | TRBJ1-5 | TRBV28 | . | TRBD1
CASSYSGHLNYGYTF | TGTGCCAGCAGTTACTCGGGACACCTCAACTATGGCTACACCTTC | TRBJ1-2 | TRBV6-5 | few | .
CASSLESGDYGYTF | TGTGCCAGCAGCTTAGAATCGGGGGACTATGGCTACACCTTC | TRBJ1-2 | TRBV7-2 | few | .
CASSQDRMGYTF | TGTGCCAGCAGCCAAGATCGCATGGGCTACACCTTC | TRBJ1-2 | TRBV14 | . | .
CATGGLDTQYF | TGTGCCACCGGGGGACTAGATACGCAGTATTTT | TRBJ2-3 | TRBV24-1 | . | .
CASSWAQAPKNIQYF | TGTGCCAGTAGTTGGGCACAGGCCCCCAAAAACATTCAGTACTTC | TRBJ2-4 | TRBV19 | . | .
CSVEGDNYGYTF | TGCAGCGTTGAAGGTGATAACTATGGCTACACCTTC | TRBJ1-2 | TRBV29-1 | few | .
CASSQAGAQYF | TGTGCCAGCAGCCAAGCGGGGGCACAGTATTTT | TRBJ2-3 | TRBV4-2 | many | .
CASGHDGEGRGKLFF | TGTGCTAGTGGCCATGATGGTGAGGGCCGCGGAAAACTGTTTTTT | TRBJ1-4 | TRBV12-5 | few | .
CASSFTPGRKNTEAFF | TGTGCCAGCAGTTTCACCCCAGGGAGGAAAAACACTGAAGCTTTCTTT | TRBJ1-1 | TRBV12-3/TRBV12-4 | . | .
CASGPRGSNTEAFF | TGTGCTAGTGGCCCCCGGGGCTCGAACACTGAAGCTTTCTTT | TRBJ1-1 | TRBV12-5 | few | .
CASSFRGTQETQYF | TGTGCCAGCAGCTTCCGGGGGACCCAAGAGACCCAGTACTTC | TRBJ2-5 | TRBV11-1 | few | .
CTSSEPCRKGRTEAFF | TGTACCAGCAGTGAGCCTTGCAGGAAGGGGAGGACTGAAGCTTTCTTT | TRBJ1-1 | TRBV6-4 | . | .
CASSATAYNEQFF | TGTGCCAGCAGCGCGACAGCTTACAATGAGCAGTTCTTC | TRBJ2-1 | TRBV9 | . | .